The 18 T cell receptor beta chains listed next were all sequenced from one sample in a study of T cell responses to AZD1222 COVID-19 vaccine. Some clones are missing from TCRdb's copy, which holds only in-frame ones; the method was immunoSEQ multiplex PCR. This sample carries 95,000 to 150,000 clones, about nine tenths of them seen once, and the ten largest clones take 0.95% to 1.5%. This specimen consisted of peripheral blood, obtained on day 0 of AZD1222 vaccination. The receptor set was obtained from an adult in good health.

This clone was detected a few times. The V gene is TRBV18, the J gene TRBJ1-2; no firm D call. V shed 3 bases and J shed 8 bases, with 22 bases lying between them. The CDR3 loop spans 16 amino acids. Germline V CDR1 and CDR2: KGHSH, LQKENI. DNA for the CDR3: TGTGCCAGCTCACCTAACGAGGCAATTTACGGACGGGGCTACACCTTC. This sequence encodes CASSPNEAIYGRGYTF. The full variable domain, in which reference TRBV18 and TRBJ1-2 provide the parts outside the CDR3, is NAGVMQNPRHLVRRRGQEARLRCSPMKGHSHVYWYRQLPEEGLKFMVYLQKENIIDESGMPKERFSAEFPKEGPSILRIQQVVRGDSAAYFCASSPNEAIYGRGYTFGSGTRLTVV.

V gene TRBV27 combines with J gene TRBJ2-3; either TRBD1 or TRBD2 may fit D (5 bases each). The ends were cut back, 3 bases at V and 0 bases at J, with 13 bases in the middle. The germline gives CDR1 MNHEY, CDR2 SMNVEV (reference sequence). This CDR3 is built from 16 residues. The CDR3 region is CASSFIWDGSTDTQYF. CDR3 DNA: TGTGCCAGCAGTTTTATATGGGACGGAAGCACAGATACGCAGTATTTT.

The chain joins TRBV18 to TRBJ1-2, with D unresolved. The CDR3 is 12 amino acids. Germline-derived CDR1 and CDR2 are KGHSH and LQKENI. Trimming took 3 bases from V and 7 from J, leaving 9 bases between them. CDR3 protein: CASSPAGLGYTF. CDR3 DNA: TGTGCCAGCTCACCGGCTGGGCTTGGCTACACCTTC.

This chain joins TRBV5-1 and TRBJ2-7; maybe TRBD2 (5 bases). Between the trimmed V and J ends, which lost 2 bases and 2 bases, there was a span of 11 bases. The CDR3 has 14 amino acids. CDR1 is SGHRS and CDR2 is YFSETQ in the germline V gene. For the CDR3, the DNA is TGCGCCAGCAGCTTTGAGGGAGTTCCCTACGAGCAGTACTTC. This translates into CASSFEGVPYEQYF.

The chain recombines TRBV7-9 with TRBJ2-1; 8 bases match TRBD1. The J segment lost 9 bases and the V segment lost 5 bases, leaving 6 bases of the junction unmatched. The CDR3 extends over 13 amino acids. CDR1 is SEHNR and CDR2 is FQNEAQ in the germline V gene (reference sequence). CDR3 nucleotide sequence: TGTGCCAGCAGCGTGACAGGGGAAAGTGAGCAGTTCTTC. Translated: CASSVTGESEQFF.

This rearrangement joins TRBV6-5 to TRBJ2-3; 7 nucleotides align to TRBD2. V trimming: 10 bases; J trimming: 5 bases; junction bases outside the gene matches: 15. Germline V CDR1 and CDR2: MNHEY, SVGAGI. CDR3 length: 15 amino acids. The CDR3 DNA sequence: TGTGCCACCAAGTTACTCAACGGGGGGATAGATACGCAGTATTTT. It is translated as CATKLLNGGIDTQYF.

Ten or more counts support this clone. This chain links TRBV7-9 with TRBJ2-7; 7 bases are shared with TRBD2. V lost 0 bases and J lost 2; bases outside the gene matches: 13. The germline V gene has CDR1 SEHNR and CDR2 FQNEAQ (reference sequence). This CDR3 contains 18 residues. This CDR3 is CASSLARPASGGTYEQYF. CDR3 DNA sequence: TGTGCCAGCAGCTTAGCCCGTCCCGCTAGCGGCGGCACCTACGAGCAGTACTTC.

This clone was observed a single time. The chain links TRBV11-3 to TRBJ2-2; D is ambiguous. Germline loops: CDR1 SGHNT, CDR2 YENEEA. V shed 2 bases and J shed 4 bases, with 5 bases lying between them. The CDR3 loop spans 13 amino acids. The CDR3 protein is CASSLWPTGELFF. The CDR3 DNA sequence: TGTGCCAGCAGCTTATGGCCCACCGGGGAGCTGTTTTTT.

This clone occurred once. The chain employs TRBV12-5 and TRBJ1-5; 8 positions match TRBD1. Germline CDR1 LGHNT, CDR2 FRNRAP. V trimming: 3 bases; J trimming: 0 bases; junction bases outside the gene matches: 7. CDR3 length: 17 amino acids. The CDR3 sequence: CASGFIETGDSNQPQHF. The CDR3 DNA follows: TGTGCTAGTGGTTTTATCGAGACAGGGGATAGCAATCAGCCCCAGCATTTT.

The gene calls are TRBV19 and TRBJ2-7; tentatively, D is TRBD1 (6 bases). The germline V gene has CDR1 LNHDA and CDR2 SQIVND (reference sequence). The CDR3 is 14 residues long. V was cut by 6 bases and J by 6 bases, with 18 bases left in between. CDR3: CASRLQGNSGEQYF. The CDR3 DNA reads as TGTGCCAGTAGGCTGCAGGGGAACAGCGGCGAGCAGTACTTC.

The chain recombines TRBV25-1 with TRBJ1-6; TRBD1 agrees at 9 bases. The V segment lost 6 bases and the J segment 12 bases; nucleotides outside the gene matches: 6. From germline, CDR1 is MGHDK and CDR2 SYGVNS. The CDR3 runs 13 residues. The CDR3, as DNA: TGTGCCAGCAGGGGACAGGGTGGAGTACCCCTCCACTTT. It encodes CASRGQGGVPLHF.

V usage is TRBV5-1 and J usage is TRBJ2-1, with D perhaps TRBD1 (7 bases). The CDR3 has 16 amino acids. Germline CDR1 SGHRS, CDR2 YFSETQ. V lost 0 bases to trimming and J lost 6 bases, with 16 bases between them. CDR3 residues: CASSLAGQGGGNEQFF. The CDR3 DNA follows: TGCGCCAGCAGCTTGGCCGGGCAGGGGGGAGGCAATGAGCAGTTCTTC.

V gene TRBV25-1 combines with J gene TRBJ1-6; D unclear. There are 15 residues in the CDR3. CDR1 is MGHDK and CDR2 is SYGVNS in the germline V gene. Deletions cut 1 base from V and 6 bases from J, with 10 bases between. The CDR3 is CASSESKRSNSPLHF. The CDR3 region has the DNA TGTGCCAGCAGTGAATCCAAGAGGAGTAATTCACCCCTCCACTTT.

The chain couples TRBV12-3 or TRBV12-4 to TRBJ2-5; tentatively, D is TRBD2 (6 bases). V was pared by 3 bases and J by 9 bases, with 11 bases between. This CDR3 is built from 12 residues. This CDR3 is CASSFGGTPQYF. The CDR3 DNA sequence: TGTGCCAGCAGTTTTGGGGGGACCCCCCAGTACTTC.

This chain joins TRBV2 and TRBJ1-4; tentative D call: TRBD1 (6 bases). CDR3 length: 17 residues. The germline V and J ends were trimmed by 2 bases and 4 bases, with 17 bases remaining between them. Looked up from germline, CDR1 is SNHLY and CDR2 is FYNNEI. The CDR3 DNA follows: TGTGCCAGCAGTGAATCGATTACGGACAGCTATAATGAAAAACTGTTTTTT. Protein product: CASSESITDSYNEKLFF.

The rearrangement joins TRBV12-5 to TRBJ2-2, with D unresolved. This CDR3 contains 16 residues. Trimming removed 0 bases from V and 0 bases from J, with 8 bases in between. Germline V gene lookup returns CDR1 LGHNT and CDR2 FRNRAP. CDR3 region: CASGLVVTANTGELFF. The CDR3 DNA reads as TGTGCTAGTGGTTTGGTAGTCACCGCGAACACCGGGGAGCTGTTTTTT.

This clone was seen a single time. The V gene is TRBV4-1, the J gene TRBJ2-7, with 9 nucleotides matching TRBD1. The V segment lost 0 bases and the J segment 7 bases; nucleotides outside the gene matches: 10. There are 16 residues in the CDR3. From germline, CDR1 is MGHRA and CDR2 YSYEKL. The CDR3 is CASSQDVTGGLSEQYF. CDR3 sequence (DNA): TGCGCCAGCAGCCAAGATGTTACAGGGGGCTTGAGTGAGCAGTACTTC.

The chain is built from TRBV9 and TRBJ2-2; 8 bases match TRBD1. V trimming: 3 bases; J trimming: 2 bases; junction bases outside the gene matches: 3. Per the germline V gene, CDR1 is SGDLS and CDR2 is YYNGEE. The CDR3 is 15 amino acids. The CDR3 region is CASSGRGPNTGELFF. CDR3 bases: TGTGCCAGCAGCGGCAGGGGGCCAAACACCGGGGAGCTGTTTTTT.